The 3 T cell receptor beta chains given below trace back to one sample, sequenced in a study of cytomegalovirus exposure and HLA in healthy donors. Primers included in the PCR were 60 Vbeta and 13 Jbeta primers. Assay used: immunoSEQ multiplex PCR; TCRdb lists only in-frame clones, some missing. The sample lists about 210,000 clones, approximately 80% seen once, with 10% in the top ten. The sample taken for sequencing was PBMCs. These receptors were taken from a woman in her 50s in good health and CMV-seropositive.

This chain joins TRBV6-5 and TRBJ1-1; D is undetermined. The CDR3 runs 15 residues. V was pared by 6 bases and J by 0 bases, with 14 bases between. Germline CDR1 reads MNHEY; CDR2 reads SVGAGI. The CDR3 protein is CASRPGKSLNTEAFF. The CDR3 DNA reads as TGTGCCAGCAGACCCGGGAAAAGCCTGAACACTGAAGCTTTCTTT.

The chain recombines TRBV7-8 with TRBJ1-5, with TRBD1 identical over 7 bases. V was pared by 5 bases and J by 6 bases, with 4 bases of the junction left unmatched. The germline V gene has CDR1 SGHVS and CDR2 FQNEAQ. The CDR3 is 13 amino acids. The CDR3 sequence is CASSHDRAQPQHF. The DNA for the CDR3 is TGTGCCAGCAGCCACGACAGGGCTCAGCCCCAGCATTTT.

The chain is built from TRBV16 and TRBJ1-2; tentatively, D is TRBD1 (6 bases). The V and J ends lost 1 base and 4 bases respectively, with 25 bases between them. CDR1 and CDR2 from the germline V gene are KGHSY and FQNENV. CDR3 length equals 19 residues. In DNA form, the CDR3 reads TGTGCCAGCAGCCAATTCCCCAATGGCCCGGCGGGAGGGGGCTATGGCTACACCTTC. It yields the protein CASSQFPNGPAGGGYGYTF.